The 26 T cell receptor beta chains reported below all come from one sample, sequenced in a study of blood T cells in healthy people across ages. A sample-barcoded 5' primer and a J-beta primer mix were used in a second PCR of roughly 7 to 11 cycles. One entry per CDR3 protein results from TCRdb running MiXCR on the 5' RACE reads. The data contain 1.2 million to 1.5 million distinct CDR3 sequences, around 59% of them singletons. The sample consisted of blood. These receptor sequences come from a man aged 18 to 30 in good health.

V usage is TRBV29-1 and J usage is TRBJ1-3, with no clear D. V was cut by 1 base and J by 4 bases, with 5 bases left in between. Germline V gene data show CDR1 as SQVTM and CDR2 as ANQGSEA. The CDR3 is 12 residues long. Written as DNA, the CDR3 is TGCAGCGTTGAAGTCTTGGGAAACACCATATATTTT. The encoded protein is CSVEVLGNTIYF.

This clonotype was detected only once. This chain connects TRBV28 to TRBJ2-1, with D maybe TRBD2 (6 bases). Trimming removed 2 bases at V and 10 bases at J, with 24 bases between. From germline, CDR1 is MDHEN and CDR2 SYDVKM. The CDR3 has 17 residues. For the CDR3, the DNA is TGTGCCAGCAGTTTAATGGAGGGAAGTGACCCGGCGGACGAGCAGTTCTTC. This gives the protein CASSLMEGSDPADEQFF.

The CDR3 DNA follows: TGTGCCAGCAGCCCCAACGGGCAGGGGGGTTCCTACGAGCAGTACTTC. This codes for CASSPNGQGGSYEQYF. The chain combines TRBV9 with TRBJ2-7; perhaps TRBD1 as D (7 bases). The V end lost 4 bases, the J end lost 1 base, and 18 bases lay between the germline ends. The germline V gene encodes CDR1 SGDLS and CDR2 YYNGEE. CDR3 size: 16 residues.

J is TRBJ2-7 and V is TRBV7-2; TRBD2 aligns across 7 bases. With 5 bases clipped from V and 6 bases from J, the junction kept 16 bases outside the gene matches. This CDR3 is 16 amino acids long. CDR1 and CDR2 (germline): SGHTA, FQGNSA. The CDR3 loop reads CASSASPGRLRGEQYF. In nucleotides, the CDR3 is TGTGCCAGCAGCGCCTCTCCCGGGAGGCTCCGGGGCGAGCAGTACTTC. The variable domain in full, completed from reference TRBV7-2 and TRBJ2-7, reads GAGVSQSPSNKVTEKGKDVELRCDPISGHTALYWYRQSLGQGLEFLIYFQGNSAPDKSGLPSDRFSAERTGGSVSTLTIQRTQQEDSAVYLCASSASPGRLRGEQYFGPGTRLTVT.

The chain links TRBV12-3 or TRBV12-4 to TRBJ1-5; no reliable D call. V gave up 1 base and J gave up 10 bases, with 11 bases separating them. The CDR3 has 13 residues. CDR3 region: CASSLGAIGPQHF. The CDR3 DNA reads TGTGCCAGCAGTTTAGGGGCGATTGGACCCCAGCATTTT.

As regards this clonotype: Because the CDR3's place on the DNA is in doubt, the DNA is left out and the CDR3 is given as listed by TCRdb. This chain joins TRBV27 and TRBJ2-3; the table's D call, TRBD2, has no DNA check behind it. Germline lookup yields CDR1 MNHEY and CDR2 SMNVEV (reference sequence). The CDR3 contains 19 residues when both ends are counted. CDR3 amino acids: CATPTGTPGSAPGTDTQYF.

A few counts support this clonotype. The CDR3 DNA follows: TGTGCCAGCAGCTCGACTAGCGGGAGTGGCAATGAGCAGTTCTTC. This gives the protein CASSSTSGSGNEQFF. This chain links TRBV7-9 with TRBJ2-1, with 12 bases aligning to TRBD2. In germline, CDR1 is SEHNR, CDR2 FQNEAQ (reference sequence). This CDR3 has 15 amino acids. V gave up 4 bases and J gave up 6 bases; unmatched junction bases: 4.

The chain has TRBV5-5 and TRBJ1-5, with D possibly TRBD1 on 5 matching bases. The V end was cut by 2 bases, the J end by 5 bases, with 14 bases between. CDR3 length: 15 amino acids. Looked up from germline, CDR1 is SGHKS and CDR2 is YYEKEE (reference sequence). The CDR3 is CASSLTGDRYQPQHF. CDR3 nucleotides: TGTGCCAGCAGCTTAACAGGAGACCGGTATCAGCCCCAGCATTTT.

The chain combines TRBV20-1 with TRBJ2-1; D not resolved. The V and J ends lost 2 bases and 6 bases respectively, with 11 bases between them. The CDR3 is 13 amino acids. Germline CDR1 and CDR2: DFQATT and SNEGSKA (reference sequence). CDR3 loop: CSARNDHGNEQFF. The DNA for the CDR3 is TGCAGTGCTAGAAATGACCACGGCAATGAGCAGTTCTTC.

This sequence joins TRBV5-1 and TRBJ2-5, with D unclear. The length of the CDR3 is 11 residues. Trimming took off 6 bases at V and 1 base at J, with 4 bases between the two ends. Germline loops: CDR1 SGHRS, CDR2 YFSETQ. The CDR3 protein is CASTIQETQYF. Written as DNA, the CDR3 is TGCGCCAGCACCATCCAAGAGACCCAGTACTTC. Filled out from reference TRBV5-1 and TRBJ2-5, the complete variable domain reads KAGVTQTPRYLIKTRGQQVTLSCSPISGHRSVSWYQQTPGQGLQFLFEYFSETQRNKGNFPGRFSGRQFSNSRSEMNVSTLELGDSALYLCASTIQETQYFGPGTRLLVL.

The sample holds a few counts of this clonotype. This sequence joins TRBV20-1 and TRBJ1-2; D not certain. The CDR3 has 12 amino acids. Deletions cut 6 bases from V and 4 bases from J, with 12 bases between. The germline V gene has CDR1 DFQATT and CDR2 SNEGSKA (reference sequence). The CDR3 loop reads CSAQEGGYGYTF. CDR3 coding DNA: TGCAGTGCCCAAGAGGGTGGCTATGGCTACACCTTC.

This chain connects TRBV13 to TRBJ2-1; 9 bases line up with TRBD1. The CDR3 consists of 16 residues. V lost 7 bases to trimming and J lost 6 bases; unmatched junction nucleotides: 13. CDR1 PRHDT and CDR2 FYEKMQ come from the germline V gene (reference sequence). The CDR3 sequence: CASNALGTGFTNEQFF. The CDR3 DNA reads TGTGCCAGCAACGCCCTCGGGACAGGGTTTACCAATGAGCAGTTCTTC.

V and J are TRBV29-1 and TRBJ2-4; no clear D. The V and J ends lost 1 base and 6 bases respectively, with 10 bases between them. CDR3 size: 13 residues. CDR1 is SQVTM and CDR2 is ANQGSEA in the germline V gene. The CDR3 bases are TGCAGCGTTGAAGTGGATACTGGAAACATTCAGTACTTC. Translation gives CSVEVDTGNIQYF.

This clonotype was picked up a small number of times. This chain joins TRBV28 and TRBJ2-5; D is perhaps TRBD1 or TRBD2 (6 bases each). The length of the CDR3 is 14 residues. CDR1 and CDR2 from the germline V gene are MDHEN and SYDVKM. V dropped 5 bases and J dropped 2 bases, with 12 bases sitting between them. The CDR3: CASSPRGRQETQYF. CDR3 nucleotides: TGTGCCAGCAGTCCAAGGGGGAGGCAAGAGACCCAGTACTTC.

There are many counts of this clonotype. The CDR3 sequence is CASSPGLAGRQFF. CDR3 in DNA: TGTGCCAGCAGTCCTGGACTAGCGGGACGGCAGTTCTTC. V gene TRBV6-2 or TRBV6-3 combines with J gene TRBJ2-1; 12 bases agree with TRBD2. The CDR3 has 13 amino acids. Germline loops: CDR1 MNHEY, CDR2 SVGEGT. The trim removed 5 bases at V and 12 bases at J, leaving 5 bases unmatched.

The chain combines TRBV6-1 with TRBJ2-1; 8 bases fit TRBD2. The CDR3 has 14 amino acids. The germline CDR1 and CDR2 sequences are MNHNS and SASEGT. Germline trimming cut 7 bases from V and 6 bases from J; bases unmatched to any gene: 8. This chain's CDR3 is CASNGRAGVNEQFF. In nucleotides, the CDR3 is TGTGCCAGCAACGGACGAGCGGGGGTCAATGAGCAGTTCTTC.

V is TRBV2 and J is TRBJ2-4; TRBD1 agrees at 8 bases. The J call is uncertain, as TRBJ2-5 better fits the DNA end. The CDR3 is made up of 13 amino acids. Germline values: CDR1 SNHLY, CDR2 FYNNEI. CDR3 in DNA: TGTGCCAGCAGTGAAAGACAGGGGTTGACCCAGTACTTC. Its translation: CASSERQGLTQYF.

In its sample, this clonotype was seen a few times. This chain connects TRBV29-1 to TRBJ2-3, with 9 nucleotides matching TRBD1. This CDR3 spans 17 amino acids. Germline V lookup: CDR1 SQVTM, CDR2 ANQGSEA. J lost 4 bases, V lost 1 base, and 12 bases had no gene match. The CDR3 nucleotides are TGCAGCGTTGAAGTAGGGATCTTGGGACAGGGATCAGATACGCAGTATTTT. Translating gives CSVEVGILGQGSDTQYF.

The chain employs TRBV6-2 or TRBV6-3 and TRBJ2-5, with D maybe TRBD1 (6 bases). The DNA end is a closer match to TRBJ2-7, so the J assignment may be wrong. From germline, CDR1 is MNHEY and CDR2 SVGEGT. There are 13 residues in the CDR3. DNA of the CDR3: TGTGCCAGCAGACCCACAGGGCCCCACGAGCAGTACTTC. It encodes CASRPTGPHEQYF.

The rearrangement links TRBV27 to TRBJ2-7, with TRBD1 identical over 8 bases. CDR3 length: 13 residues. CDR1 and CDR2 from the germline V gene are MNHEY and SMNVEV (reference sequence). The V segment lost 2 bases and the J segment 13 bases; nucleotides outside the gene matches: 10. CDR3 residues: CASSLATGDLPYF. The CDR3 coding sequence is TGTGCCAGCAGTTTAGCGACAGGGGACCTTCCCTACTTC.

The J gene is TRBJ2-1, the V gene TRBV20-1; no firm D call. The CDR3 is made up of 12 amino acids. With 2 bases removed from V and 3 bases from J, the gap between germline ends came to 5 bases. Germline values: CDR1 DFQATT, CDR2 SNEGSKA (reference sequence). The CDR3 DNA reads as TGCAGTGCTAGACCACTCTACAATGAGCAGTTCTTC. Its protein is CSARPLYNEQFF.

This clonotype turned up a few times. The chain combines TRBV7-9 with TRBJ2-5; possibly TRBD1 or TRBD2 for D (5 bases each). V lost 3 bases to trimming and J lost 3 bases, with 11 bases between them. The germline V gene encodes CDR1 SEHNR and CDR2 FQNEAQ (reference sequence). The CDR3 loop spans 14 amino acids. CDR3 DNA: TGTGCCAGCAGCTTCCCCGGGGCCGAAGAGACCCAGTACTTC. It encodes CASSFPGAEETQYF.

Written as DNA, the CDR3 is TGTGCCAGCAGTTACCCCACTAGCGGGGGGTCCTACAATGAGCAGTTCTTC. Its protein product is CASSYPTSGGSYNEQFF. The rearrangement joins TRBV6-2 or TRBV6-3 to TRBJ2-1; 12 positions match TRBD2. The ends lost 2 bases at V and 1 base at J; junction bases unmatched: 3. The CDR3 sequence is 17 residues long. Germline V gives CDR1 MNHEY, CDR2 SVGEGT.

This clonotype was found once. The chain joins TRBV5-1 to TRBJ2-1, with D perhaps TRBD1 (6 bases). The CDR3 extends over 15 amino acids. V lost 2 bases to trimming and J lost 6 bases, with 15 bases between them. Germline V gene lookup returns CDR1 SGHRS and CDR2 YFSETQ. The CDR3 protein is CASSFGQGPSNEQFF. The CDR3 nucleotides read TGCGCCAGCAGCTTTGGCCAGGGGCCGTCCAATGAGCAGTTCTTC.

V is TRBV9 and J is TRBJ1-6, with D tentatively TRBD1 (5 bases). CDR3 length equals 12 residues. V lost 1 base and J 11 bases, leaving 7 bases between the germline ends. The germline V gene has CDR1 SGDLS and CDR2 YYNGEE. This CDR3 is CASSVQGAPLHF. CDR3 DNA: TGTGCCAGCAGCGTACAAGGGGCACCCCTCCACTTT.

The rearrangement uses TRBV27 and TRBJ1-2; no reliable D call. Germline assignment: CDR1 MNHEY and CDR2 SMNVEV (reference sequence). This CDR3 has 14 amino acids. V lost 2 bases, J lost 2 bases, and 9 bases lay in between. The CDR3 sequence is CASSLRASNYGYTF. CDR3 bases: TGTGCCAGCAGTTTAAGGGCCTCCAACTATGGCTACACCTTC.